The 5 T cell receptor beta chains given below trace back to one sample, sequenced in a study of blood T cell repertoires in COVID-19. The repertoire was sequenced with immunoSEQ multiplex PCR; TCRdb's copy has only in-frame clones and lacks some. The data show 150,000 to 200,000 clones, approximately 91% seen once. Sample: peripheral blood. All receptors come from a man aged 40-55 years with acute or convalescent COVID-19.

The V and J genes are TRBV28 and TRBJ2-7, with TRBD2 as a possible D gene (5 bases). The length of the CDR3 is 13 residues. Trimming took off 0 bases at V and 4 bases at J, with 7 bases between the two ends. Germline-derived CDR1 and CDR2 are MDHEN and SYDVKM. CDR3 protein: CASSLWRVYEQYF. In DNA, the CDR3 is TGTGCCAGCAGTTTATGGAGGGTTTACGAGCAGTACTTC.

The table lists this clone with a count of one. The V call is TRBV4-1, the J call TRBJ2-1, with 7 bases aligning to TRBD2. Germline lookup yields CDR1 MGHRA and CDR2 YSYEKL. The V segment lost 4 bases and the J segment 0 bases; nucleotides outside the gene matches: 12. CDR3 length: 18 residues. CDR3: CASSPSGASGGSYNEQFF. DNA of the CDR3: TGCGCCAGCAGCCCCTCCGGGGCTAGCGGTGGCTCCTACAATGAGCAGTTCTTC.

The chain uses TRBV29-1 and TRBJ2-3, with D possibly TRBD1 on 5 matching bases. The ends were cut back, 4 bases at V and 0 bases at J, with 14 bases in the middle. The CDR3 consists of 15 residues. Germline CDR1 is SQVTM and CDR2 is ANQGSEA. The CDR3: CSVGGEQASTDTQYF. CDR3 nucleotide sequence: TGCAGCGTTGGGGGCGAACAGGCTAGCACAGATACGCAGTATTTT.

As concerns this clone: An end of the junction differs from the germline gene, which may be a read error. V gene TRBV30 combines with J gene TRBJ1-3, with TRBD1 as a possible D gene (5 bases). The CDR3 is made up of 12 amino acids. CDR1 and CDR2 (germline): GTSNPN, SVGIG (reference sequence). CDR3 nucleotide sequence: TGTGCCTGGAGTGGGGGGGGAAGCACCATATATTTT. Protein product: CAWSGGGSTIYF.

V usage is TRBV3-1 (or the pseudogene TRBV3-2) and J usage is TRBJ1-1; possibly TRBD1 for D (6 bases). From germline, CDR1 is LGHDT and CDR2 YNNKEL (reference sequence). The CDR3 extends over 12 amino acids. The germline V and J ends were trimmed by 1 base and 8 bases, with 8 bases remaining between them. CDR3 loop: CASSQAGQEAFF. The CDR3 bases are TGTGCCAGCAGCCAAGCAGGACAGGAAGCTTTCTTT.